This T cell receptor (beta chain) was identified in a study of blood T cell repertoires in COVID-19. Study-wide background: The cDNA or gDNA used as material had been derived from T cells, B-cell-depleted T cells, or PBMCs.

Sequencing was performed with immunoSEQ multiplex PCR; in TCRdb, only in-frame clones are kept and a portion is missing. The repertoire includes about 180,000 clones, 70% to 85% of them detected once, and around 15% sits in the top ten. Before being deemed recovered, Cohort 3 donors had two negative PCRs, clearance, or symptom resolution. The receptor was isolated from a man aged 45-65 years who had recovered from COVID-19. Input material: PBMCs or T cells enriched from blood (not recorded which).

The CDR3 DNA follows: TGTGCCAGTAGTAGGTCCCGGGACATAAGCTCCTACGAGCAGTACTTC. The encoded protein is CASSRSRDISSYEQYF. The rearrangement joins TRBV19 to TRBJ2-7; weak D call: TRBD1 (6 bases). Germline V gene sequence: CDR1 LNHDA, CDR2 SQIVND (reference sequence). V lost 4 bases, J lost 0 bases, and 16 bases lay in between. CDR3 size: 16 residues.